What follows are 25 T cell receptor beta chains derived from one specimen sequenced in a study of graft-versus-host responses after intestinal transplantation. Antigens for these TCRs are unknown. Sequencing used immunoSEQ multiplex PCR; TCRdb keeps in-frame clones, though not all of them. The table includes around 97,000 clones, 91% detected once. The starting material was unstimulated CD4+ T cells sorted from spleen or lymph node cells, obtained before transplant. The receptors shown here come from a human donor who was the organ donor for an intestinal transplant.

This clone appeared a few times. The chain links TRBV7-9 to TRBJ2-7, with a possible D match to TRBD1 (5 bases). Looked up from germline, CDR1 is SEHNR and CDR2 is FQNEAQ (reference sequence). The CDR3 totals 12 residues. The V end was cut by 6 bases, the J end by 3 bases, with 9 bases between. The CDR3 spells CASRSQGYEQYF. The CDR3 DNA sequence: TGTGCCAGCAGGTCCCAGGGCTACGAGCAGTACTTC.

The chain joins TRBV7-6 to TRBJ2-3; the match to TRBD1 covers 9 bases. V shed 5 bases, J shed 6 bases, and the junction held 9 bases outside the gene matches. The CDR3 is 15 residues long. Germline-derived CDR1 and CDR2 are SGHVS and FNYEAQ. DNA for the CDR3: TGTGCCAGCAGCGCCTACAGGGGGCTACGGGATACGCAGTATTTT. This sequence encodes CASSAYRGLRDTQYF.

The chain combines TRBV6-5 with TRBJ2-7, with TRBD1 as a possible D gene (6 bases). Germline lookup yields CDR1 MNHEY and CDR2 SVGAGI. Trimming left V 0 bases short and J 2 bases short, with 11 bases between. This CDR3 is 15 amino acids long. The CDR3 protein is CASSYSRDKTYEQYF. The CDR3 DNA reads TGTGCCAGCAGTTACTCGAGGGACAAGACCTACGAGCAGTACTTC.

The V call is TRBV19, the J call TRBJ2-7; 8 bases align to TRBD2. The V gene end was trimmed by 3 bases and the J gene end by 5 bases; junction bases not matched to a gene: 9. Germline V gene sequence: CDR1 LNHDA, CDR2 SQIVND (reference sequence). This CDR3 has 15 residues. CDR3 nucleotide sequence: TGTGCCAGTAGTATTCCGGGACTAGTAGTAAACGAGCAGTACTTC. Its protein product is CASSIPGLVVNEQYF.

This sequence joins TRBV5-4 and TRBJ2-1; 7 bases fit TRBD2. After removal of 4 bases from V and 5 bases from J, the junction contained 12 bases not matched to a gene. CDR3 length: 16 residues. Germline CDR1 reads SGHNT; CDR2 reads YYREEE (reference sequence). The CDR3 nucleotides read TGTGCCAGCAGCCCGTCCCTTAGCGGGCCTCACAATGAGCAGTTCTTC. It codes for CASSPSLSGPHNEQFF.

The rearrangement joins TRBV7-9 to TRBJ2-5, with 8 bases lining up with TRBD1. The J call may be in error: the DNA end matches TRBJ2-7 better. CDR1 and CDR2 from the germline V gene are SEHNR and FQNEAQ (reference sequence). This CDR3 comprises 14 residues. The DNA for the CDR3 is TGTGCCAGCAGCCCGGGACAGGTGTTCTCCGAGCAGTACTTC. Translation: CASSPGQVFSEQYF.

This sequence joins TRBV5-5 and TRBJ1-2; D gene uncertain. There are 15 residues in the CDR3. CDR1 is SGHKS, CDR2 YYEKEE, per germline (reference sequence). Trimming stripped 0 bases from V and 5 bases from J, with 14 bases between. The CDR3 loop reads CASSLAGDFWYGYTF. DNA for the CDR3: TGTGCCAGCAGCTTGGCGGGAGATTTTTGGTATGGCTACACCTTC.

This clone was picked up a small number of times. The V call is TRBV16, the J call TRBJ1-5; D might be TRBD1 (5 bases). Germline CDR1 is KGHSY and CDR2 is FQNENV. Between the trimmed V and J ends, which lost 3 bases and 7 bases, there was a span of 16 bases. The CDR3 extends over 15 amino acids. The CDR3 sequence: CASSQQSGRQQPQHF. The CDR3 region has the DNA TGTGCCAGCAGCCAGCAGTCAGGGAGGCAACAGCCCCAGCATTTT.

The V call is TRBV5-6, the J call TRBJ1-3, with D tentatively TRBD1 (5 bases). From germline, CDR1 is SGHDT and CDR2 YYEEEE. The V end lost 2 bases, the J end lost 0 bases, and 21 bases lay between the germline ends. This CDR3 contains 19 residues. For the CDR3, the DNA is TGTGCCAGCAGCTTCGGACCCACCGCGGGGACCTACTCTGGAAACACCATATATTTT. Amino acids: CASSFGPTAGTYSGNTIYF.

The chain has TRBV4-2 and TRBJ2-7; 12 bases fit TRBD1. The germline CDR1 and CDR2 sequences are LGHNA and YNFKEQ. V lost 2 bases, J lost 7 bases, and 9 bases stayed unmatched. This CDR3 contains 16 residues. CDR3 coding DNA: TGTGCCAGCAGCCAACGACCGGGACAGGGGGCAGGGGAGCAGTACTTC. Encoded protein: CASSQRPGQGAGEQYF.

CDR3 bases: TGCGCCAGCAGCCTGCTCGGAGGAATCCGGAGTGGCACAGATACGCAGTATTTT. Translation: CASSLLGGIRSGTDTQYF. J is TRBJ2-3 and V is TRBV4-1; D is possibly TRBD2 (5 bases). CDR3 length: 18 residues. Looked up from germline, CDR1 is MGHRA and CDR2 is YSYEKL. The germline V and J ends were trimmed by 4 bases and 1 base, with 21 bases remaining between them.

Remarks on this clone: This CDR3 is also generated by other DNA sequences in the sample. This chain uses TRBV2 with TRBJ1-6; 9 nucleotides align to TRBD1. This CDR3 contains 15 residues. V was pared by 4 bases and J by 7 bases, with 5 bases of the junction left unmatched. Germline V gene sequence: CDR1 SNHLY, CDR2 FYNNEI. The CDR3 region is CASSGRGTGNSPLHF. The CDR3 DNA reads as TGTGCCAGCAGTGGGAGGGGGACAGGGAATTCACCCCTCCACTTT.

This chain links TRBV7-8 with TRBJ2-3, with 12 bases matching TRBD2. The length of the CDR3 is 17 residues. Trimming took 5 bases from V and 1 from J; bases not matched to a gene: 7. The germline gives CDR1 SGHVS, CDR2 FQNEAQ. The CDR3: CASSGTGTSGRTDTQYF. CDR3 coding DNA: TGTGCCAGCAGCGGAACCGGGACTAGCGGGCGCACAGATACGCAGTATTTT.

The chain is built from TRBV5-1 and TRBJ1-3; D unclear. Trimming stripped 4 bases from V and 0 bases from J, with 14 bases between. This CDR3 has 16 residues. CDR1 and CDR2 from the germline V gene are SGHRS and YFSETQ. CDR3 protein: CASSPSRSGSGNTIYF. The DNA of the CDR3 is TGCGCCAGCAGCCCATCTCGATCGGGCTCTGGAAACACCATATATTTT.

The CDR3 DNA follows: TGTGCCAGCAGCTTCACAGGGGGACAGCTAAATAATTCACCCCTCCACTTT. Its translation: CASSFTGGQLNNSPLHF. The chain recombines TRBV7-9 with TRBJ1-6, with 8 bases identical to TRBD1. This CDR3 region has 17 residues. The J segment lost 5 bases and the V segment lost 3 bases, leaving 9 bases of the junction unmatched. Per germline, CDR1 SEHNR and CDR2 FQNEAQ (reference sequence).

The chain is built from TRBV2 and TRBJ2-4, with D perhaps matching TRBD1 (6 bases). Trimming left V 6 bases short and J 0 bases short, with 12 bases between. CDR3 length: 15 amino acids. CDR1 is SNHLY, CDR2 FYNNEI, per germline. CDR3 region: CASRPNRVAKNIQYF. The CDR3 coding sequence is TGTGCCAGCAGGCCTAACAGGGTAGCCAAAAACATTCAGTACTTC.

The chain has TRBV30 and TRBJ2-5; tentative D call: TRBD1 (5 bases). Germline CDR1 reads GTSNPN; CDR2 reads SVGIG (reference sequence). The CDR3 spans 14 residues. The V and J ends lost 0 bases and 2 bases respectively, with 10 bases between them. CDR3 sequence: CAWSVSGPQETQYF. CDR3 nucleotide sequence: TGTGCCTGGAGTGTATCAGGGCCTCAAGAGACCCAGTACTTC.

The V and J genes are TRBV2 and TRBJ2-6, with 7 bases aligning to TRBD1. Trimming took 4 bases from V and 2 from J; bases not matched to a gene: 2. This CDR3 region has 15 residues. Germline V gene data show CDR1 as SNHLY and CDR2 as FYNNEI. DNA for the CDR3: TGTGCCAGCAGTGGAGACAGGGCTGGGGCCAACGTCCTGACTTTC. Amino acid sequence: CASSGDRAGANVLTF.

The chain combines TRBV28 with TRBJ2-5; D gene unclear. The length of the CDR3 is 12 residues. Germline CDR1 is MDHEN and CDR2 is SYDVKM. The V and J ends lost 10 bases and 7 bases respectively, with 16 bases between them. DNA of the CDR3: TGTGCCACCACAACACGGGTCGGGACCCAGTACTTC. Protein product: CATTTRVGTQYF.

A single count supports this clone. The chain has TRBV6-6 and TRBJ2-2; D perhaps matches TRBD2 (7 bases). The V and J ends lost 8 bases and 7 bases respectively, with 17 bases between them. The CDR3 runs 14 residues. Germline CDR1 and CDR2: MNHNY and SVGAGI (reference sequence). In nucleotides, the CDR3 is TGTGCCAGCGGAGAAAGGGGAGGGGGCGGGGAGCTGTTTTTT. This encodes CASGERGGGGELFF.

The chain uses TRBV27 and TRBJ1-4, with 8 bases aligning to TRBD1. Germline V gene lookup returns CDR1 MNHEY and CDR2 SMNVEV (reference sequence). The CDR3 spans 18 residues. Unmatched junction bases numbered 13, after V lost 4 bases and J lost 3 bases. The CDR3 is CASSSLQGAGLANEKLFF. DNA for the CDR3: TGTGCCAGCAGTTCCCTTCAGGGGGCAGGTTTGGCTAATGAAAAACTGTTTTTT.

In regard to this clone: Mismatch with germline at one junction end may stem from a read error. DNA of the CDR3: TGCAGTGCTCGAGAAGGGGTGGGAGCTTTCTTT. Protein: CSAREGVGAFF. The chain is built from TRBV20-1 and TRBJ1-1; possibly TRBD1 for D (5 bases). Germline CDR1 is DFQATT and CDR2 is SNEGSKA (reference sequence). CDR3 length equals 11 residues.

The CDR3 here is CASSQVFRLAGGQDTDTQYF. The DNA for the CDR3 is TGTGCCAGCAGCCAAGTCTTTCGACTAGCGGGGGGGCAGGACACAGATACGCAGTATTTT. The chain is built from TRBV4-2 and TRBJ2-3; 14 bases map to TRBD2. This CDR3 has 20 amino acids. V lost 1 base and J lost 2; bases outside the gene matches: 11. The V gene's germline CDR1 is LGHNA and CDR2 YNFKEQ.

This chain joins TRBV5-8 and TRBJ1-5; possible D gene TRBD1, 5 bases. V was trimmed by 4 bases and J by 0 bases, leaving 14 bases between them. CDR3 length: 16 residues. Per germline, CDR1 SGHTS and CDR2 YDEGEE. DNA of the CDR3: TGTGCCAGCAGCCGACAGCTCGTTTTTAGCAATCAGCCCCAGCATTTT. Protein product: CASSRQLVFSNQPQHF.

This clone has just one count. The V gene is TRBV7-2, the J gene TRBJ1-6; 7 bases map to TRBD1. Germline CDR1 is SGHTA and CDR2 is FQGNSA. Germline trimming cut 3 bases from V and 7 bases from J; bases unmatched to any gene: 6. The CDR3 runs to 15 residues. CDR3 DNA: TGTGCCAGCAGCTTGGGACAGATTGTGAATTCACCCCTCCACTTT. Translating it yields CASSLGQIVNSPLHF. Looking up the rest from reference TRBV7-2 and TRBJ1-6 gives the full variable domain: GAGVSQSPSNKVTEKGKDVELRCDPISGHTALYWYRQSLGQGLEFLIYFQGNSAPDKSGLPSDRFSAERTGGSVSTLTIQRTQQEDSAVYLCASSLGQIVNSPLHFGNGTRLTVT.